This T cell receptor beta chain was retrieved from a study of shared clonotypes between healthy human individuals. Study-wide results and limits: The genetic and exposure-history diversity represented was limited by few donors.

In the source study's methods: Junction-only immunoSEQ data arrived without quality scores, meaning filtering differed. Produced via immunoSEQ multiplex PCR; TCRdb's table is partial and in-frame only. V, J and clone size are taken as reported in that table, and D and trimming were inferred from the DNA itself. The sample has approximately 480,000 clones, 75% to 80% seen once. Nashville, Tennessee was home to all donors, each a Caucasian adult. Turning to this clone: What it binds is unknown.

The CDR3 has 14 amino acids. Germline V lookup: CDR1 MDHEN, CDR2 SYDVKM. This chain joins TRBV28 and TRBJ2-5; TRBD1 matches at 8 bases. Gene TRBJ2-7 matches the end of the DNA better, so the J call may be wrong. This receptor was obtained from a woman in her forties in good health. Some clones in this sample may be carry-over from other donors' samples. Sequenced input: PBMCs. In nucleotides, the CDR3 is TGTGCCAGCATCACTCCAGGGGGCTCGGACGAGCAGTACTTC. Amino acid sequence: CASITPGGSDEQYF.